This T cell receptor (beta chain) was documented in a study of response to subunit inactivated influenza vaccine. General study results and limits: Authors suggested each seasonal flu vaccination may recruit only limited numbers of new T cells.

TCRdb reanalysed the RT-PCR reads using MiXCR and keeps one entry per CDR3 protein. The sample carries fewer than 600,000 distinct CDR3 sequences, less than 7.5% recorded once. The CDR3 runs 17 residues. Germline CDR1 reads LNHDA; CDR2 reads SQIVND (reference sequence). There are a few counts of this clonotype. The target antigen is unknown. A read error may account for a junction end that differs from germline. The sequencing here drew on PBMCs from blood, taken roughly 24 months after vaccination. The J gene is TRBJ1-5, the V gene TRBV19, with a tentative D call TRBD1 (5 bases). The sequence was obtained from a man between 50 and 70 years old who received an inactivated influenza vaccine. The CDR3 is CAGSPSGPRGSNQPQHF. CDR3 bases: TGTGCCGGTAGCCCCTCCGGGCCGAGGGGAAGCAATCAGCCCCAGCATTTT.